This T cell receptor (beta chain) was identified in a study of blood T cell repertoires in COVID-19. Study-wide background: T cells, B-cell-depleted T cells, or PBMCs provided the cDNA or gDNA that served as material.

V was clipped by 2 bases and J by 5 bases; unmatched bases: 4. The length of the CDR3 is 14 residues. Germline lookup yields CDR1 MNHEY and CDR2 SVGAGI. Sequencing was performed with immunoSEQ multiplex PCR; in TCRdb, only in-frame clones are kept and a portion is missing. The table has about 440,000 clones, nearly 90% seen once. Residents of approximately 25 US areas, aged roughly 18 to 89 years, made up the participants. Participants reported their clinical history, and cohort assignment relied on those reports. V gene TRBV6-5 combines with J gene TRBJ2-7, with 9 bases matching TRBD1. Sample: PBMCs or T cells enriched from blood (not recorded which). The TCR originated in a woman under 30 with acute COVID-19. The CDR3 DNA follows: TGTGCCAGCAGTTACCCAACAGGGGGCGACGAGCAGTACTTC. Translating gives CASSYPTGGDEQYF.